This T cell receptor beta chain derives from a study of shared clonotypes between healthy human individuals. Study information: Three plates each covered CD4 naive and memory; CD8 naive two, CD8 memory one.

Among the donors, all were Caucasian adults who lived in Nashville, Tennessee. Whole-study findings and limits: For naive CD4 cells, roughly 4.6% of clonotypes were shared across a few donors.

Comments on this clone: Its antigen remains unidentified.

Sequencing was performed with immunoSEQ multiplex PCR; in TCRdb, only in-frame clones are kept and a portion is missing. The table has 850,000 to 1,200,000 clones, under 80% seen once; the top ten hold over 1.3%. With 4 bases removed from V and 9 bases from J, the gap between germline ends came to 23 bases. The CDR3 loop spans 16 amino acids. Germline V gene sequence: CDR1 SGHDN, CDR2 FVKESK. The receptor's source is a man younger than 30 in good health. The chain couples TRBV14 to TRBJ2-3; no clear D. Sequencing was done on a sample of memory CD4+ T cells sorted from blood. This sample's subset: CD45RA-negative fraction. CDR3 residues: CASSLNSIYTLETQYF. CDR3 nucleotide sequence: TGTGCCAGCAGCCTAAACTCAATATACACCTTGGAAACGCAGTATTTT.